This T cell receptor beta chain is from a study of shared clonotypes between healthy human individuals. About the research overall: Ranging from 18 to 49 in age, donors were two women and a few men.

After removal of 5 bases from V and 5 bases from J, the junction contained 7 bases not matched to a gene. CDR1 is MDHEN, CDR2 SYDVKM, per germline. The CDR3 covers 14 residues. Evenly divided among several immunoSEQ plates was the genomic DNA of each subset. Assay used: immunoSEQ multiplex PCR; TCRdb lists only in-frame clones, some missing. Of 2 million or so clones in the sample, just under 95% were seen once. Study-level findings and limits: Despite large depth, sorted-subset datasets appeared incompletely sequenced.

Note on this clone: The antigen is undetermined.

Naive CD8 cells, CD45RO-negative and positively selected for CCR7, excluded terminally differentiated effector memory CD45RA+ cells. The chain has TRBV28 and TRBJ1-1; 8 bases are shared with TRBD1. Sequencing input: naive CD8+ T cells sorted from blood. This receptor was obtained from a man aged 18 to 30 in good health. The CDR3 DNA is TGTGCCAGCAGTGTTGCAGGGGGCTGGACTGAAGCTTTCTTT. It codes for CASSVAGGWTEAFF. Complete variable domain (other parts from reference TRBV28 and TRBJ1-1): DVKVTQSSRYLVKRTGEKVFLECVQDMDHENMFWYRQDPGLGLRLIYFSYDVKMKEKGDIPEGYSVSREKKERFSLILESASTNQTSMYLCASSVAGGWTEAFFGQGTRLTVV.